These 13 T cell receptor beta chains share one sample of origin, sequenced in a study of blood T cell repertoires in COVID-19. Repertoires were generated with immunoSEQ multiplex PCR, while TCRdb's copy carries only in-frame clones and drops some. The data hold about 170,000 clones, with under 90% observed a single time. The sequenced sample consisted of peripheral blood. Every receptor here comes from a woman of 80 years or more with acute or convalescent COVID-19.

The genes are TRBV7-9 and TRBJ2-2; D ambiguous. Between the trimmed V and J ends, which lost 7 bases and 7 bases, there was a span of 13 bases. In germline, CDR1 is SEHNR, CDR2 FQNEAQ (reference sequence). CDR3 size: 13 residues. CDR3 coding DNA: TGTGCCAGCAACGAGGTGACGGACGGGGAGCTGTTTTTT. Its translation is CASNEVTDGELFF.

The J gene is TRBJ2-2, the V gene TRBV29-1, with 9 bases matching TRBD1. CDR1 SQVTM and CDR2 ANQGSEA come from the germline V gene. The CDR3 is 14 residues long. The V and J ends lost 2 bases and 4 bases, in that order; junction bases with no gene match: 2. The CDR3 nucleotides are TGCAGCGTTGAAAGGACAGGGGTCACCGGGGAGCTGTTTTTT. Translated, it gives CSVERTGVTGELFF.

The chain recombines TRBV2 with TRBJ1-5; D not resolved. The germline V gene encodes CDR1 SNHLY and CDR2 FYNNEI. V was trimmed by 4 bases and J by 6 bases, leaving 10 bases between them. The CDR3 contains 13 residues. In DNA, the CDR3 is TGTGCCAGCAGTGGAGCAGAGGGTCAGCCCCAGCATTTT. Translated: CASSGAEGQPQHF. The whole variable domain, remainder taken from reference TRBV2 and TRBJ1-5, is EPEVTQTPSHQVTQMGQEVILRCVPISNHLYFYWYRQILGQKVEFLVSFYNNEISEKSEIFDDQFSVERPDGSNFTLKIRSTKLEDSAMYFCASSGAEGQPQHFGDGTRLSIL.

The chain combines TRBV11-3 with TRBJ2-2; TRBD1 aligns across 7 bases. The CDR3 extends over 15 amino acids. The V and J ends lost 5 bases and 6 bases, in that order; junction bases with no gene match: 9. Germline lookup yields CDR1 SGHNT and CDR2 YENEEA. The CDR3 protein is CASSPRQGVAGELFF. CDR3 nucleotides: TGTGCCAGCAGCCCCCGACAGGGCGTCGCCGGGGAGCTGTTTTTT.

V and J are TRBV15 and TRBJ1-1, with D maybe TRBD1 (5 bases). There are 14 residues in the CDR3. Trimming removed 9 bases from V and 0 bases from J, with 14 bases in between. From germline, CDR1 is LNHNV and CDR2 YYDKDF (reference sequence). The CDR3: CATAPGRMNTEAFF. In nucleotides, the CDR3 is TGTGCCACTGCTCCAGGGCGGATGAACACTGAAGCTTTCTTT.

CDR3 bases: TGTGCCAGTAGTCAACCGAGCTCTGGAAACACCATATATTTT. It is translated as CASSQPSSGNTIYF. J is TRBJ1-3 and V is TRBV19; D remains unclear. The germline V gene encodes CDR1 LNHDA and CDR2 SQIVND (reference sequence). Trimming cost V 5 bases and J 0 bases, with 8 bases left between them. The CDR3 sequence is 14 residues long.

This clone came up a few times. The rearrangement links TRBV2 to TRBJ2-3; 10 nucleotides align to TRBD2. Germline CDR1 and CDR2: SNHLY and FYNNEI. CDR3 length: 17 amino acids. Unmatched junction bases numbered 13, after V lost 4 bases and J lost 6 bases. The CDR3 coding sequence is TGTGCCAGCAGTGGGGCTAGCGGGGGTCTTGTTTGGGATACGCAGTATTTT. Encoded protein: CASSGASGGLVWDTQYF.

This clone was seen at least ten times. The rearrangement links TRBV6-2 or TRBV6-3 to TRBJ1-6; D not certain. The germline gives CDR1 MNHEY, CDR2 SVGEGT. This CDR3 comprises 13 residues. V lost 7 bases and J lost 9, with 13 bases in between. DNA for the CDR3: TGTGCCAGCACCCCGGGCCCCTCTTCACCCCTCCACTTT. It codes for CASTPGPSSPLHF.

The chain employs TRBV4-3 and TRBJ2-3; TRBD2 is a possible D gene (7 bases). This CDR3 region has 13 residues. Trimming removed 9 bases at V and 6 bases at J, with 16 bases between. Germline loops: CDR1 LGHNA, CDR2 YSLEER. This CDR3 is CARRGGLLDTQYF. DNA of the CDR3: TGCGCCAGGAGGGGGGGGTTGCTGGATACGCAGTATTTT.

This chain joins TRBV7-3 and TRBJ2-1; D gene uncertain. Germline V gene data show CDR1 as SGHTA and CDR2 as FQGTGA. V lost 5 bases, J lost 3 bases, and 20 bases lay in between. CDR3 length: 17 residues. The CDR3 region is CASSQVVGRRNYNEQFF. Written as DNA, the CDR3 is TGTGCCAGCAGCCAAGTTGTAGGAAGGAGAAACTACAATGAGCAGTTCTTC.

CDR3 bases: TGTGCCAGCAGCCAAGGAGGGTCCAACCCCATTCAGTACTTC. Translation gives CASSQGGSNPIQYF. The chain is built from TRBV3-1 (or the pseudogene TRBV3-2) and TRBJ2-4; D might be TRBD2 (5 bases). The germline gives CDR1 LGHDT, CDR2 YNNKEL (reference sequence). The germline V and J ends were trimmed by 1 base and 9 bases, with 13 bases remaining between them. The CDR3 has 14 amino acids.

The chain recombines TRBV6-5 with TRBJ2-2; the match to TRBD1 covers 10 bases. The CDR3 has 15 amino acids. Germline CDR1 and CDR2: MNHEY and SVGAGI. The junction had 9 bases not matched to a gene; V was cut back by 8 bases and J by 6 bases. This chain's CDR3 is CASVRDRGFPGELFF. CDR3 sequence (DNA): TGTGCCAGCGTCCGGGACAGGGGCTTCCCCGGGGAGCTGTTTTTT.

This sequence joins TRBV10-3 and TRBJ1-2, with 9 positions matching TRBD1. The length of the CDR3 is 17 residues. Germline CDR1 ENHRY, CDR2 SYGVKD. V shed 0 bases, J shed 5 bases, and the junction held 10 bases outside the gene matches. This CDR3 reads CAISESLSRTGVYGYTF. CDR3 coding DNA: TGTGCCATCAGTGAGTCCCTTTCGCGGACAGGGGTTTATGGCTACACCTTC.